Below, 29 T cell receptor beta chains from the same sample are listed, as sequenced in a study of T cells in Graves' hyperthyroidism and ophthalmopathy. From RNA transcripts, TCR beta CDR3 regions were amplified. An initial round of RT-PCR targeting the TCR CDR3 relied on the HTBI primer set. TCRdb used MiXCR to reprocess the multiplex PCR reads, holding one entry per CDR3 protein. The sample consists of hundreds of thousands of distinct CDR3 sequences, less than 20% of them appearing once. Sequenced sample: blood. These TCRs come from a woman between 18 and 30 years old with Graves' hyperthyroidism.

This clonotype has a count of ten or more. This chain uses TRBV28 with TRBJ1-5; D remains ambiguous. Germline-derived CDR1 and CDR2 are MDHEN and SYDVKM. This CDR3 region has 15 residues. V was pared by 6 bases and J by 7 bases, with 19 bases between. The CDR3 bases are TGTGCCAGCAGGAAAACCGGGCTTACGGGACAGCCCCAGCATTTT. Amino acid sequence: CASRKTGLTGQPQHF.

Ten or more counts support this clonotype. The chain links TRBV19 to TRBJ2-7; the match to TRBD1 covers 9 bases. CDR3 length: 15 residues. In germline, CDR1 is LNHDA, CDR2 SQIVND (reference sequence). Losses at the gene ends were 6 bases for V and 4 bases for J; bases not matched to a gene: 10. Here the CDR3 DNA reads TGTGCCAGTAGGGGGTACAGGGGGCAAACGTACGAGCAGTACTTC. Its translation is CASRGYRGQTYEQYF.

CDR3 coding DNA: TGCAGTGCTAGAACAGGGACTTTAGACTACGAGCAGTACTTC. This encodes CSARTGTLDYEQYF. V and J are TRBV20-1 and TRBJ2-7, with D perhaps assigned TRBD1 or TRBD2 (6 bases each). CDR1 and CDR2 (germline): DFQATT, SNEGSKA (reference sequence). V was shortened by 2 bases and J by 3 bases, with 14 bases between the two germline ends. This CDR3 comprises 14 residues.

The table lists this clonotype with many counts. This rearrangement joins TRBV10-3 to TRBJ2-7; 10 bases are shared with TRBD1. Germline values: CDR1 ENHRY, CDR2 SYGVKD. With 9 bases clipped from V and 7 bases from J, the junction kept 9 bases outside the gene matches. CDR3 length: 13 amino acids. As DNA, the CDR3 is TGTGCCATGGCGCGGGACAGGGGTCCGGAGCAGTACTTC. It is translated as CAMARDRGPEQYF.

This clonotype appeared many times. This sequence joins TRBV27 and TRBJ2-5, with 10 bases that match TRBD1. Trimming cost V 7 bases and J 5 bases; bases outside gene matches: 13. Per the germline V gene, CDR1 is MNHEY and CDR2 is SMNVEV (reference sequence). There are 16 residues in the CDR3. The CDR3 region has the DNA TGTGCCAGCACCCCCGGGTGGGGGACAGGGGACGAGACCCAGTACTTC. It yields the protein CASTPGWGTGDETQYF.

This clonotype was observed many times. The chain joins TRBV12-3 or TRBV12-4 to TRBJ1-2; tentatively, D is TRBD1 (6 bases). The CDR3 sequence is 13 residues long. The V and J ends lost 6 bases and 4 bases respectively, with 12 bases between them. The CDR3 sequence is CASSRGSGYGYTF. Here the CDR3 DNA reads TGTGCCAGCAGCAGGGGATCTGGCTATGGCTACACCTTC.

The sample holds many counts of this clonotype. The CDR3 protein is CSARDHLRLAGLETQYF. The DNA of the CDR3 is TGCAGTGCTAGAGATCATTTACGACTAGCGGGACTAGAGACCCAGTACTTC. The V and J genes are TRBV20-1 and TRBJ2-5; 11 bases align to TRBD2. The CDR3 contains 17 residues. Per germline, CDR1 DFQATT and CDR2 SNEGSKA (reference sequence). V shed 0 bases, J shed 4 bases, and the junction held 10 bases outside the gene matches.

The table lists this clonotype with many counts. The V gene is TRBV7-3, the J gene TRBJ2-7; D call uncertain. V was clipped by 3 bases and J by 5 bases, with 14 bases between them. From germline, CDR1 is SGHTA and CDR2 FQGTGA. The CDR3 length is 14 residues. CDR3 bases: TGTGCCAGCAGCTTCGGACGGGTTGGGGACGAGCAGTACTTC. It specifies CASSFGRVGDEQYF. Based on the CDR3 plus reference TRBV7-3 and TRBJ2-7, the full variable domain is GAGVSQTPSNKVTEKGKYVELRCDPISGHTALYWYRQSLGQGPEFLIYFQGTGAADDSGLPNDRFFAVRPEGSVSTLKIQRTERGDSAVYLCASSFGRVGDEQYFGPGTRLTVT.

At least ten counts were recorded for this clonotype. The V and J genes are TRBV12-5 and TRBJ1-1, with a tentative D call TRBD1 (5 bases). Germline CDR1 reads LGHNT; CDR2 reads FRNRAP. This CDR3 is 13 amino acids long. Deletions cut 4 bases from V and 6 bases from J, with 12 bases between. DNA for the CDR3: TGTGCTAGTGGTTCGGGTGGGGGTGCTGAAGCTTTCTTT. Its translation: CASGSGGGAEAFF.

This clonotype was recorded at least ten times. V is TRBV20-1 and J is TRBJ2-3; perhaps TRBD1 as D (5 bases). The CDR3 consists of 12 residues. V shed 7 bases and J shed 5 bases, with 13 bases lying between them. Germline V gives CDR1 DFQATT, CDR2 SNEGSKA (reference sequence). CDR3 coding DNA: TGCAGTGTCCAGGGTATAATAGATACGCAGTATTTT. As protein: CSVQGIIDTQYF.

This clonotype was recorded many times. The genes are TRBV28 and TRBJ1-5, with D unresolved. V shed 6 bases and J shed 3 bases, with 12 bases lying between them. The germline V gene has CDR1 MDHEN and CDR2 SYDVKM. The CDR3 consists of 14 residues. CDR3: CASSHFSYNQPQHF. CDR3 sequence (DNA): TGTGCCAGCAGCCATTTTTCGTACAATCAGCCCCAGCATTTT.

In the case of this clonotype: It may be a read error: a sequence one base away is much more abundant. It is likely a read error, because the conserved phenylalanine at the end of the CDR3 is missing. This chain uses TRBV29-1 with TRBJ1-5; tentative D call: TRBD1 (5 bases). The germline V gene encodes CDR1 SQVTM and CDR2 ANQGSEA. The V and J ends lost 4 bases and 3 bases respectively, with 10 bases between them. This CDR3 is built from 13 residues. This CDR3 reads CSVGWGNNQPQHS. The DNA of the CDR3 is TGCAGCGTTGGGTGGGGGAACAATCAGCCCCAGCATTCT.

This chain links TRBV5-1 with TRBJ2-3; 10 positions agree with TRBD2. V shed 4 bases, J shed 6 bases, and the junction held 8 bases outside the gene matches. In germline, CDR1 is SGHRS, CDR2 YFSETQ. The CDR3 spans 15 residues. The CDR3, as DNA: TGCGCCAGCAGCCCACTAGCGGGGAGTTCCGATACGCAGTATTTT. The encoded protein is CASSPLAGSSDTQYF.

This clonotype was observed at least ten times. The V and J genes are TRBV5-1 and TRBJ1-1; D ambiguous. Per the germline V gene, CDR1 is SGHRS and CDR2 is YFSETQ. This CDR3 region has 13 residues. Trimming took off 2 bases at V and 2 bases at J, with 7 bases between the two ends. CDR3 DNA sequence: TGCGCCAGCAGCTTAAACCCCAACACTGAAGCTTTCTTT. Its translation: CASSLNPNTEAFF.

This clonotype turned up a few times. At one of its ends the junction is not consistent with the germline gene, which may arise from a read error. The chain combines TRBV5-8 with TRBJ2-3, with D maybe TRBD1 (6 bases). The CDR3 contains 15 residues. CDR1 is SGHTS and CDR2 is YDEGEE in the germline V gene. The CDR3 region has the DNA TGTGCCAGCAGTTTGGGGGCCCTTGGGACAGATACGCAGTATTTT. It encodes CASSLGALGTDTQYF.

This clonotype was counted many times. The chain joins TRBV6-1 to TRBJ2-7; 8 bases are shared with TRBD1. The CDR3 totals 15 residues. V dropped 6 bases and J dropped 1; count of bases not matched to a gene: 8. Germline CDR1 reads MNHNS; CDR2 reads SASEGT. The CDR3 spells CASRYSGQESYEQYF. The CDR3 region has the DNA TGTGCCAGCAGATACTCGGGACAGGAGTCCTACGAGCAGTACTTC.

This clonotype was seen ten or more times. The rearrangement joins TRBV6-1 to TRBJ2-7, with 7 nucleotides matching TRBD1. With 6 bases clipped from V and 2 bases from J, the junction kept 13 bases outside the gene matches. The CDR3 is 16 residues long. Germline CDR1 MNHNS, CDR2 SASEGT. CDR3 region: CASRYQGGLSAYEQYF. The DNA of the CDR3 is TGTGCCAGCAGATACCAAGGGGGCTTATCCGCCTACGAGCAGTACTTC.

A few counts support this clonotype. The chain joins TRBV25-1 to TRBJ1-4; maybe TRBD1 (5 bases). The length of the CDR3 is 17 residues. The germline CDR1 and CDR2 sequences are MGHDK and SYGVNS. The V end was cut by 4 bases, the J end by 10 bases, with 25 bases between. The chain's CDR3 is CASSAQGSGGRTGKLFF. CDR3 sequence (DNA): TGTGCCAGCAGTGCCCAGGGAAGTGGGGGAAGGACCGGAAAACTGTTTTTT.

V usage is TRBV20-1 and J usage is TRBJ2-7, with 8 positions matching TRBD1. CDR3 length: 14 amino acids. Looked up from germline, CDR1 is DFQATT and CDR2 is SNEGSKA (reference sequence). After removal of 3 bases from V and 9 bases from J, the junction contained 13 bases not matched to a gene. Here the CDR3 DNA reads TGCAGTGCTAGGTTAGGAGACAGGGGCAACGGGCAGTACTTC. Translation: CSARLGDRGNGQYF.

This clonotype has just a few counts. Mismatch with germline at one junction end may stem from a read error. The V gene is TRBV6-5, the J gene TRBJ2-7, with D perhaps being TRBD1 or TRBD2 (5 bases each). The CDR3 is made up of 13 amino acids. The V gene's germline CDR1 is MNHEY and CDR2 SVGAGI. CDR3: CASSLQELGEQCF. The CDR3 nucleotides read TGTGCCAGCAGCTTACAGGAGCTGGGAGAGCAGTGCTTC.

There are a few counts of this clonotype. This chain joins TRBV7-6 and TRBJ2-1, with a weak D call TRBD2 (5 bases). CDR1 and CDR2 (germline): SGHVS, FNYEAQ. V lost 3 bases, J lost 9 bases, and 21 bases lay in between. This CDR3 has 16 residues. The CDR3 reads CASSLIRIGLGGEQFF. CDR3 sequence (DNA): TGTGCCAGCAGCTTGATCAGGATCGGACTCGGCGGTGAGCAGTTCTTC.

This clonotype was picked up many times. This chain links TRBV24-1 with TRBJ2-7, with TRBD2 matching 7 bases. The germline V gene encodes CDR1 KGHDR and CDR2 SFDVKD. The CDR3 runs to 14 residues. Unmatched junction bases numbered 3, after V lost 4 bases and J lost 1 base. The CDR3 DNA sequence: TGTGCCACCAGTGAGAGCGGGATTTCCTACGAGCAGTACTTC. It yields the protein CATSESGISYEQYF.

The chain recombines TRBV5-1 with TRBJ1-6; D might be TRBD1 (5 bases). The CDR3 contains 15 residues. Germline loops: CDR1 SGHRS, CDR2 YFSETQ. The V gene lost 2 bases and the J gene lost 9 bases, with 15 bases spanning the gap. This chain's CDR3 is CASSLPGTGSSPLHF. The DNA of the CDR3 is TGCGCCAGCAGCTTACCTGGAACAGGTTCTTCACCCCTCCACTTT.

Remarks on this clonotype: A read error may be the cause here, since a much bigger clone is one base away. No conserved phenylalanine or tryptophan is present at the end of the CDR3, so a read error is the likely explanation. The chain has TRBV29-1 and TRBJ2-2; 15 bases align to TRBD2. The CDR3 is 16 residues long. In germline, CDR1 is SQVTM, CDR2 ANQGSEA. The V segment lost 4 bases and the J segment 7 bases; nucleotides outside the gene matches: 7. The CDR3 sequence is CSVVVGLAGGVGELFL. The CDR3 region has the DNA TGCAGCGTTGTGGTCGGACTAGCGGGAGGGGTCGGGGAGCTGTTTCTT.

This clonotype was found many times. The chain combines TRBV6-5 with TRBJ2-2; D possibly matches TRBD1 or TRBD2 (5 bases each). Between the trimmed V and J ends, which lost 2 bases and 2 bases, there was a span of 15 bases. Germline V gives CDR1 MNHEY, CDR2 SVGAGI. The CDR3 has 17 residues. The CDR3 spells CASSYPWDGLNTGELFF. The CDR3 DNA sequence: TGTGCCAGCAGTTACCCATGGGACGGCTTAAACACCGGGGAGCTGTTTTTT.

At least ten counts were recorded for this clonotype. The chain carries TRBV12-3 or TRBV12-4 and TRBJ1-3; possibly TRBD1 for D (5 bases). This CDR3 region has 15 residues. V dropped 6 bases and J dropped 0 bases, with 12 bases sitting between them. CDR3 protein: CASRQDSFSGNTIYF. The CDR3 nucleotides are TGTGCCAGCAGGCAAGACAGTTTCTCTGGAAACACCATATATTTT.

This clonotype has ten or more counts. CDR3 residues: CASSSTAPYEQYF. The CDR3 nucleotides read TGCGCCAGCAGCTCGACCGCCCCCTACGAGCAGTACTTC. The rearrangement links TRBV5-1 to TRBJ2-7; unclear D gene. Germline CDR1 SGHRS, CDR2 YFSETQ. The CDR3 covers 13 residues. The V gene lost 3 bases and the J gene lost 2 bases, with 9 bases spanning the gap.

The CDR3 loop reads CASSIDGFSYNEQYF. For the CDR3, the DNA is TGTGCCAGTAGTATAGATGGTTTCTCCTACAATGAGCAGTACTTC. V usage is TRBV5-6 and J usage is TRBJ2-1; D gene uncertain. The DNA matches TRBJ2-7 better at its end, which makes the J call doubtful. The germline V gene has CDR1 SGHDT and CDR2 YYEEEE. The CDR3 runs 15 residues.

Ten or more counts support this clonotype. V usage is TRBV7-2 and J usage is TRBJ2-1; TRBD2 matches 7 bases. This CDR3 has 15 amino acids. The V and J ends lost 5 bases and 6 bases, in that order; junction bases with no gene match: 10. The germline V gene has CDR1 SGHTA and CDR2 FQGNSA. This CDR3 is CASSRQREESNEQFF. The CDR3 DNA reads TGTGCCAGCAGCCGCCAGCGGGAAGAGTCCAATGAGCAGTTCTTC.